This T cell receptor (beta chain) stems from a study of shared clonotypes between healthy human individuals. Study context: Per donor, three plates held CD4 naive cells, three held CD4 memory, two held CD8 naive and one held CD8 memory.

V lost 1 base, J lost 3 bases, and 25 bases lay in between. Germline V gene sequence: CDR1 MGHRA, CDR2 YSYEKL. This CDR3 spans 20 amino acids. Recent acute infections and vaccinations were absent in the healthy HIV-negative adult donors. The method was immunoSEQ multiplex PCR; TCRdb's version includes in-frame clones alone and lacks a portion of them. The sample has 1 million to 1.2 million clones, about 72% seen once. The rearrangement joins TRBV4-1 to TRBJ2-4; D gene ambiguous. This TCR derives from a man between 18 and 29 years old in good health. Some clones in this sample may be carry-over from other donors' samples. The sequencing input was memory CD4+ T cells from PBMCs. The subset: CD45RA-negative fraction. This chain's CDR3 is CASSQGPRVPRSLIKNIQYF. The CDR3 bases are TGCGCCAGCAGCCAAGGACCCCGGGTCCCAAGATCCCTAATCAAAAACATTCAGTACTTC.